These 24 T cell receptor beta chains were sequenced from one sample in a study of blood T cell repertoires in COVID-19. Sequencing was performed with immunoSEQ multiplex PCR; in TCRdb, only in-frame clones are kept and a portion is missing. The sample records about 520,000 clones, 75% to 90% being singletons. Sequenced: peripheral blood. These receptors all come from a human donor in a cohort sampled during active COVID-19.

V is TRBV11-3 and J is TRBJ2-3, with D perhaps TRBD2 (5 bases). The CDR3 consists of 14 residues. Trimming removed 5 bases at V and 0 bases at J, with 9 bases between. Germline CDR1 reads SGHNT; CDR2 reads YENEEA. As DNA, the CDR3 is TGTGCCAGCAGCCCTAGCCCTAGCACAGATACGCAGTATTTT. The encoded protein is CASSPSPSTDTQYF.

The chain uses TRBV5-8 and TRBJ1-2, with D tentatively TRBD1 (5 bases). Germline values: CDR1 SGHTS, CDR2 YDEGEE. The ends were cut back, 4 bases at V and 8 bases at J, with 21 bases in the middle. The CDR3 sequence is 15 residues long. The CDR3 region is CASSLYRGRTKGYTF. Here the CDR3 DNA reads TGTGCCAGCAGCCTTTACCGGGGCAGGACTAAGGGCTACACCTTC.

V is TRBV28 and J is TRBJ1-3, with D possibly matching TRBD1 (6 bases). Trimming left V 1 base short and J 0 bases short, with 13 bases between. The CDR3 contains 17 residues. Germline values: CDR1 MDHEN, CDR2 SYDVKM. CDR3 DNA: TGTGCCAGCAGTTTATACAGGGCTGCGTCCTCTGGAAACACCATATATTTT. Its translation: CASSLYRAASSGNTIYF.

The chain recombines TRBV7-3 with TRBJ2-7; D may be TRBD2 (6 bases). The CDR3 contains 13 residues. The germline V gene has CDR1 SGHTA and CDR2 FQGTGA. The germline V and J ends were trimmed by 5 bases and 2 bases, with 10 bases remaining between them. CDR3 sequence: CASSPSVTYEQYF. CDR3 nucleotide sequence: TGTGCCAGCAGCCCTAGCGTTACCTACGAGCAGTACTTC. The entire variable domain, with the rest obtained from reference TRBV7-3 and TRBJ2-7, is as follows: GAGVSQTPSNKVTEKGKYVELRCDPISGHTALYWYRQSLGQGPEFLIYFQGTGAADDSGLPNDRFFAVRPEGSVSTLKIQRTERGDSAVYLCASSPSVTYEQYFGPGTRLTVT.

The rearrangement joins TRBV30 to TRBJ1-4; 7 bases map to TRBD1. The CDR3 covers 14 residues. J lost 7 bases, V lost 4 bases, and 9 bases had no gene match. Germline values: CDR1 GTSNPN, CDR2 SVGIG (reference sequence). The chain's CDR3 is CAWTADRVGEKLFF. The CDR3 nucleotides are TGTGCCTGGACCGCAGACAGGGTGGGTGAAAAACTGTTTTTT.

This chain uses TRBV19 with TRBJ1-2; 7 positions agree with TRBD1. V dropped 6 bases and J dropped 9; count of bases not matched to a gene: 10. CDR3 length equals 13 residues. Germline V lookup: CDR1 LNHDA, CDR2 SQIVND (reference sequence). Here the CDR3 DNA reads TGTGCCAGTAGCACTTCTACAGGGGCCAGCTACACCTTC. This encodes CASSTSTGASYTF.

This clone has only one observation. At one end the junction does not follow the germline gene, possibly because of a read error. The chain uses TRBV30 and TRBJ2-5; D perhaps matches TRBD1 (6 bases). Germline lookup yields CDR1 GTSNPN and CDR2 SVGIG (reference sequence). The CDR3 has 13 residues. The CDR3 DNA follows: TGTGCCTGGAGTTCGGACAGCCAACAGACCCAGTACTTC. It is translated as CAWSSDSQQTQYF.

The rearrangement joins TRBV18 to TRBJ2-7, with 7 positions matching TRBD1. CDR1 and CDR2 from the germline V gene are KGHSH and LQKENI. The CDR3 runs 16 residues. V lost 1 base and J lost 4; bases outside the gene matches: 10. CDR3 nucleotide sequence: TGTGCCAGCTCACCACTAGGGACAGACAGTTCTTACGAGCAGTACTTC. Translated, it gives CASSPLGTDSSYEQYF.

The chain uses TRBV5-1 and TRBJ1-3; no clear D. Germline V gene lookup returns CDR1 SGHRS and CDR2 YFSETQ. The CDR3 contains 16 residues. Between the trimmed V and J ends, which lost 7 bases and 8 bases, there was a span of 25 bases. The CDR3 sequence is CASLREWTERRHTIYF. The CDR3, as DNA: TGCGCCAGCCTGAGAGAGTGGACTGAACGTAGGCACACCATATATTTT.

This chain joins TRBV24-1 and TRBJ1-2, with 8 bases that match TRBD1. The CDR3 consists of 15 residues. Per germline, CDR1 KGHDR and CDR2 SFDVKD. The J segment lost 8 bases and the V segment lost 3 bases, leaving 10 bases of the junction unmatched. CDR3 in DNA: TGTGCCACCAGTGATGACGACAGGGGAAGATGGGGCTACACCTTC. Protein product: CATSDDDRGRWGYTF.

The rearrangement links TRBV4-2 to TRBJ2-1; D unresolved. CDR1 and CDR2 (germline): LGHNA, YNFKEQ. V lost 8 bases and J lost 5, with 7 bases in between. The CDR3 runs to 11 residues. The CDR3 region is CASGRNNEQFF. The DNA for the CDR3 is TGTGCCAGCGGGCGAAACAATGAGCAGTTCTTC.

This clone was detected only once. The CDR3 coding sequence is TGTGCCAGCAGCAGAACAGGGGGTAGCAATCAGCCCCAGCATTTT. Protein: CASSRTGGSNQPQHF. This chain connects TRBV7-8 to TRBJ1-5, with 8 bases matching TRBD1. The CDR3 runs to 15 residues. J lost 0 bases, V lost 5 bases, and 3 bases had no gene match. The V gene's germline CDR1 is SGHVS and CDR2 FQNEAQ.

This sequence joins TRBV19 and TRBJ2-2, with D hard to call. V lost 3 bases, J lost 0 bases, and 11 bases lay in between. Per the germline V gene, CDR1 is LNHDA and CDR2 is SQIVND (reference sequence). This CDR3 has 16 amino acids. The CDR3 region is CASSIPAGTNTGELFF. Here the CDR3 DNA reads TGTGCCAGTAGTATCCCCGCCGGTACGAACACCGGGGAGCTGTTTTTT.

This clone was seen a single time. The chain links TRBV5-6 to TRBJ2-7; 8 nucleotides match TRBD1. Germline loops: CDR1 SGHDT, CDR2 YYEEEE. The J segment lost 7 bases and the V segment lost 2 bases, leaving 20 bases of the junction unmatched. This CDR3 comprises 18 residues. CDR3 in amino acids: CASSFFTGGILGRREQYF. The CDR3 DNA reads TGTGCCAGCAGCTTTTTCACAGGGGGAATATTGGGTCGGCGGGAGCAGTACTTC.

The rearrangement links TRBV3-1 (or the pseudogene TRBV3-2) to TRBJ1-2; tentatively, D is TRBD1 (6 bases). The germline V gene encodes CDR1 LGHDT and CDR2 YNNKEL (reference sequence). There are 15 residues in the CDR3. V was cut by 2 bases and J by 4 bases, with 14 bases left in between. The CDR3 sequence is CASSQTPRGAYGYTF. Here the CDR3 DNA reads TGTGCCAGCAGCCAAACCCCCCGGGGGGCCTATGGCTACACCTTC.

This chain joins TRBV6-2 or TRBV6-3 and TRBJ2-2, with TRBD1 identical over 10 bases. The CDR3 is made up of 15 amino acids. Germline assignment: CDR1 MNHEY and CDR2 SVGEGT. V gave up 4 bases and J gave up 9 bases; unmatched junction bases: 8. The DNA of the CDR3 is TGTGCCAGCAGTTCTGGACAGGGGGTGTACCGGGAGCTGTTTTTT. The encoded protein is CASSSGQGVYRELFF.

There are a few counts of this clone. The chain uses TRBV10-3 and TRBJ1-6, with 7 positions matching TRBD1. There are 12 residues in the CDR3. The V segment lost 8 bases and the J segment 5 bases; nucleotides outside the gene matches: 0. Germline loops: CDR1 ENHRY, CDR2 SYGVKD. CDR3 nucleotides: TGTGCCATCGGGACAGATAATTCACCCCTCCACTTT. Translation: CAIGTDNSPLHF.

This chain links TRBV6-5 with TRBJ1-2, with 9 bases that match TRBD1. Per germline, CDR1 MNHEY and CDR2 SVGAGI. The length of the CDR3 is 15 residues. J lost 8 bases, V lost 4 bases, and 11 bases had no gene match. In nucleotides, the CDR3 is TGTGCCAGCAGTTCGAGGGACAGGGAGTTCGACGGCTACACCTTC. Translated: CASSSRDREFDGYTF.

This chain joins TRBV5-1 and TRBJ1-1, with D perhaps matching TRBD1 (5 bases). Germline V CDR1 and CDR2: SGHRS, YFSETQ. V was trimmed by 1 base and J by 3 bases, leaving 13 bases between them. The CDR3 is 15 amino acids. As DNA, the CDR3 is TGCGCCAGCAGCTTGTTGGACGACAGCGACACTGAAGCTTTCTTT. This translates into CASSLLDDSDTEAFF.

The J gene is TRBJ2-7, the V gene TRBV10-3; 9 bases are a match to TRBD1. Per the germline V gene, CDR1 is ENHRY and CDR2 is SYGVKD. The CDR3 runs 16 residues. V was pared by 4 bases and J by 1 base, with 8 bases of the junction left unmatched. CDR3 sequence reads: CAISVPRDRESYEQYF. In nucleotides, the CDR3 is TGTGCCATCAGTGTACCCCGGGACAGGGAATCCTACGAGCAGTACTTC.

CDR3 region: CASSGTSGLGSYNEQFF. CDR3 nucleotide sequence: TGCGCCAGCAGTGGGACTAGCGGGTTAGGATCCTACAATGAGCAGTTCTTC. This rearrangement joins TRBV10-1 to TRBJ2-1, with 11 bases lining up with TRBD2. The CDR3 sequence is 17 residues long. The V and J ends lost 4 bases and 1 base, in that order; junction bases with no gene match: 6. From germline, CDR1 is WNHNN and CDR2 SYGVQD (reference sequence).

The chain carries TRBV7-2 and TRBJ1-2, with 8 bases that match TRBD1. CDR1 and CDR2 from the germline V gene are SGHTA and FQGNSA. J lost 8 bases, V lost 5 bases, and 7 bases had no gene match. The CDR3 is made up of 13 amino acids. The CDR3 DNA follows: TGTGCCAGCAGCCCCGACAGGGGAGCGGGCTACACCTTC. Its translation is CASSPDRGAGYTF.

V is TRBV5-1 and J is TRBJ2-5, with 9 positions matching TRBD1. The J segment lost 3 bases and the V segment lost 0 bases, leaving 6 bases of the junction unmatched. The CDR3 totals 16 residues. CDR1 and CDR2 from the germline V gene are SGHRS and YFSETQ. The CDR3 protein is CASSLVSRTGEETQYF. The CDR3, as DNA: TGCGCCAGCAGCTTGGTTTCCCGGACAGGGGAAGAGACCCAGTACTTC.

The chain combines TRBV30 with TRBJ1-1; D possibly corresponds to TRBD1 (5 bases). CDR1 and CDR2 from the germline V gene are GTSNPN and SVGIG (reference sequence). V was pared by 2 bases and J by 2 bases, with 12 bases between. The CDR3 contains 14 residues. The CDR3 nucleotides read TGTGCCTGGAGTCGACAGAGCCTTAACACTGAAGCTTTCTTT. It is translated as CAWSRQSLNTEAFF.